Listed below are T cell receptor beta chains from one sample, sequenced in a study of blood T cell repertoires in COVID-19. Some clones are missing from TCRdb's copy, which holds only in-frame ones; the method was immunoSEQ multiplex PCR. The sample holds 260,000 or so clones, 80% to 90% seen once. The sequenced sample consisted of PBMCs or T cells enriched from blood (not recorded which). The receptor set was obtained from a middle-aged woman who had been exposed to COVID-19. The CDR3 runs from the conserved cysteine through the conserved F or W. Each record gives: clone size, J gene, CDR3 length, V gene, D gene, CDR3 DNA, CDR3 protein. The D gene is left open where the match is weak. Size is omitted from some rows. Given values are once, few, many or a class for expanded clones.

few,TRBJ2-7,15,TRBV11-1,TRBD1,TGTGCCAGCAGCTTAGAGAGGGGGCCATCCTACGAGCAGTACTTC,CASSLERGPSYEQYF
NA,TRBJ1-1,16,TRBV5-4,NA,TGTGCCAGCAGCTTGGCCGCCGGGGATATGAACACTGAAGCTTTCTTT,CASSLAAGDMNTEAFF
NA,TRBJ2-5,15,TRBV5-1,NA,TGCGCCAGCGACCCCTCGGGGGTACCTCCAGAGACCCAGTACTTC,CASDPSGVPPETQYF
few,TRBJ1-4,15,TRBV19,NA,TGTGCCAGTAGTAATTCAGGGATTACTAATGAAAAACTGTTTTTT,CASSNSGITNEKLFF
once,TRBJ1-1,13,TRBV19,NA,TGTGCCAGTAGTACCAGACAGAACACTGAAGCTTTCTTT,CASSTRQNTEAFF
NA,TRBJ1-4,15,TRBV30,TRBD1,TGTGCCTGGAGTCCCCTGGGACAGGGAAATGAAAAACTGTTTTTT,CAWSPLGQGNEKLFF
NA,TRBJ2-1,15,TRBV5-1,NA,TGCGCCAGCAGCCAAATACGCGCGGATGTCAATGAGCAGTTCTTC,CASSQIRADVNEQFF
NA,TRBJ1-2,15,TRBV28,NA,TGTGCCAGCAGGTCCCCCCTGTCAGGCGCCTATGGCTACACCTTC,CASRSPLSGAYGYTF
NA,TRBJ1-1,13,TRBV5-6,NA,TGTGCCAGCAGCTTAGACAGTTACACTGAAGCTTTCTTT,CASSLDSYTEAFF
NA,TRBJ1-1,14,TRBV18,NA,TGTGCCAGCTCACCACGGGGGCAGAACACTGAAGCTTTCTTT,CASSPRGQNTEAFF
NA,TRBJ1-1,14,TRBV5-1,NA,TGCGCCAGCAGCTTGGACAGTACGAACACTGAAGCTTTCTTT,CASSLDSTNTEAFF
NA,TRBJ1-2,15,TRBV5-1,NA,TGCGCCAGCAGATCCCTAGGGGTCGGACCCTATGGCTACACCTTC,CASRSLGVGPYGYTF
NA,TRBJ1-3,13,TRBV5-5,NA,TGTGCCAGCAGCTTCTATAACGGAAACACCATATATTTT,CASSFYNGNTIYF
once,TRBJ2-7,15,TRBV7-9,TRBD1,TGTGCCAGCAGCTTAGCGAACAGGGGGCGAAACGAGCAGTACTTC,CASSLANRGRNEQYF
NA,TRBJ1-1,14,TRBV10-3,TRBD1,TGTGCCATCAGTGTGACAGGGGAGGGAACTGAAGCTTTCTTT,CAISVTGEGTEAFF
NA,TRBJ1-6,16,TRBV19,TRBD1,TGTGCCAGTAGTAGCCGACCCATGGACAGGGAATCACCCCTCCACTTT,CASSSRPMDRESPLHF
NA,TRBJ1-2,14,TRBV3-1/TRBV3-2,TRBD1,TGTGCCAGCAGCCCGACAGGGGTCGGCTATGGCTACACCTTC,CASSPTGVGYGYTF
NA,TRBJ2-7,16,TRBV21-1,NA,TGTGCCAGCAGCCCCCGGGACAGGGGGCTCCCCTACGAGCAGTACTTC,CASSPRDRGLPYEQYF
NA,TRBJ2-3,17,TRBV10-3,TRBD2,TGTGCCATCAGTGAGTCTGGGGGGGGTGGTGGCACAGATACGCAGTATTTT,CAISESGGGGGTDTQYF
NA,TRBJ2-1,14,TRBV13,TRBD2,TGTGCCAGCACCCAGCGGGGCTCCTACAATGAGCAGTTCTTC,CASTQRGSYNEQFF
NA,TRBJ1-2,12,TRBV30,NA,TGTGCCTGGTCGGGGGGAGACTATGGCTACACCTTC,CAWSGGDYGYTF
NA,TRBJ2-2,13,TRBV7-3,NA,TGTGCCAGCAGCTTAGGCTTTACCGGGGAGCTGTTTTTT,CASSLGFTGELFF
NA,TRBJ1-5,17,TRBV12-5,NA,TGTGCTAGTGGTTTGGGGTCGTGGGGGGGACATCATCAGCCCCAGCATTTT,CASGLGSWGGHHQPQHF
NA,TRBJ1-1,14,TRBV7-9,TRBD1,TGTGCCAGCAGCTACGGACAGGGGAACACTGAAGCTTTCTTT,CASSYGQGNTEAFF
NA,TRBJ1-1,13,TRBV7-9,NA,TGTGCCAGCAGCTCCTCGTCCTACACTGAAGCTTTCTTT,CASSSSSYTEAFF
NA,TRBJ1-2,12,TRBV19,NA,TGTGCCAGTAGTAAGTCGGGGGATGGCTACACCTTC,CASSKSGDGYTF
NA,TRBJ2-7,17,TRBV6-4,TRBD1,TGTGCCAGCCCTATCCCGGGGCTCGGACAGGGGCGGTACGAGCAGTACTTC,CASPIPGLGQGRYEQYF
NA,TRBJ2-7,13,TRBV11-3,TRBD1,TGTGCCAGCAGCTTGGGGCAGGGGGTCGAGCAGTACTTC,CASSLGQGVEQYF
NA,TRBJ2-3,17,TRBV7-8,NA,TGTGCCAGCAGCTTCCCTCGAGCTAGCCGGGGTGGAGATACGCAGTATTTT,CASSFPRASRGGDTQYF
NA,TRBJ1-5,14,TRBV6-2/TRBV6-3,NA,TGTGCCAGCAGTTACACAGATAGCAATCAGCCCCAGCATTTT,CASSYTDSNQPQHF
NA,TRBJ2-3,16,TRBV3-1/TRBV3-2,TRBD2,TGTGCCAGCAGCCAAGTAGCGGGGGGTTTCGGAGATACGCAGTATTTT,CASSQVAGGFGDTQYF
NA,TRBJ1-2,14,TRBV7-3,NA,TGTGCCAGCAGCTTAGGCGGCCAGGGCTATGGCTACACCTTC,CASSLGGQGYGYTF
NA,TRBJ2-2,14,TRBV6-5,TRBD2,TGTGCCAGCACTCGGACTAGCCACACCGGGGAGCTGTTTTTT,CASTRTSHTGELFF
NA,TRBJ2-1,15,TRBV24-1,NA,TGTGCCACCAGTGAAACTAGCATGGGGCATAGTGAGCAGTTCTTC,CATSETSMGHSEQFF
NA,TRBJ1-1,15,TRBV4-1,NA,TGCGCCAGCAGCCAAGGCTGGATGAGGGTCACTGAAGCTTTCTTT,CASSQGWMRVTEAFF
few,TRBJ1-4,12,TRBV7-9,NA,TGTGCCAGCAGCTTAGGCGGGGAAAAACTGTTTTTT,CASSLGGEKLFF
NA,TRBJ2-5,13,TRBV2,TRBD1,TGTGCCAGCATGGGTCAGGGGGTCGAGACCCAGTACTTC,CASMGQGVETQYF
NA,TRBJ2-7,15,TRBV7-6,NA,TGTGCCAGCAGCTTAGCAGGGACACCCGATTACGAGCAGTACTTC,CASSLAGTPDYEQYF
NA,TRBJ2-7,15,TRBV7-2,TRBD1,TGTGCCAGCAGCTTTCAGGGGGCGAGCTCCTACGAGCAGTACTTC,CASSFQGASSYEQYF
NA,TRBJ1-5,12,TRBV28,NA,TGTGCCAGCAGTGGCAACAATCAGCCCCAGCATTTT,CASSGNNQPQHF
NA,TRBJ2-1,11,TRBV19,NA,TGTGCCAGTACTGGCCAGAATGAGCAGTTCTTC,CASTGQNEQFF
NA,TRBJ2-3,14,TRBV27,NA,TGTGCCAGCAGTTCGGCCTCCAGGTTGGATACGCAGTATTTT,CASSSASRLDTQYF
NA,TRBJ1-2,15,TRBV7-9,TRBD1,TGTGCCAGCAGCTCGGACAGGGGGCTTTTGGATGGCTACACCTTC,CASSSDRGLLDGYTF
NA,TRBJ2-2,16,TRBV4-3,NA,TGCGCCAGCAGCCAAAGGTGGGGCCTTAACACCGGGGAGCTGTTTTTT,CASSQRWGLNTGELFF
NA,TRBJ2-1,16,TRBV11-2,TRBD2,TGTGTCAGCAGCTTTGCCGGGACTAGCGGACCAAATGAGCAGTTCTTC,CVSSFAGTSGPNEQFF
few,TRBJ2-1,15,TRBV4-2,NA,TGTGCCAGCAGCCAAGAGTCCAGCGACTACAATGAGCAGTTCTTC,CASSQESSDYNEQFF
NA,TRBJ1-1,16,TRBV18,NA,TGTGCCAGCTCTCCGAAGCGGGCAGGGAGGAACACTGAAGCTTTCTTT,CASSPKRAGRNTEAFF
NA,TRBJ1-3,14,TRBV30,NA,TGTGCCTGGAGTAAGGGGGGGCCCGGAAACACCATATATTTT,CAWSKGGPGNTIYF
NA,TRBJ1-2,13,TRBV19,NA,TGTGCCAGTAGTATAGATCCACTGCGAGGCTACACCTTC,CASSIDPLRGYTF
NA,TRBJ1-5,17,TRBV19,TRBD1,TGTGCCTCAGAACCTGGGACAGGGGGGGGCGGCAATCAGCCCCAGCATTTT,CASEPGTGGGGNQPQHF
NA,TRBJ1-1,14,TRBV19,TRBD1,TGTGCCAGTAGTCTGACAGGGCGGAACACTGAAGCTTTCTTT,CASSLTGRNTEAFF
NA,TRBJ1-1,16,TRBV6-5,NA,TGTGCCAGCAGTTACCGGCCGGCAGGTGCCAACACTGAAGCTTTCTTT,CASSYRPAGANTEAFF
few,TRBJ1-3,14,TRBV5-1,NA,TGCGCCAGCAGACTAAGTAACTCTGGAAACACCATATATTTT,CASRLSNSGNTIYF
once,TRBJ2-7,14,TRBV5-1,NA,TGCGCCAGCAGCCTGGCAGGGGCCCCCTACGAGCAGTACTTC,CASSLAGAPYEQYF
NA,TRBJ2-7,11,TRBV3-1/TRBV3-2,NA,TGTGCCAGCAGCCAACATCCAGGGCAGTACTTC,CASSQHPGQYF
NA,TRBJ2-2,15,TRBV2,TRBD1,TGTGCCAGTTCCATCCCGACAGGGGTTGCCGGGGAGCTGTTTTTT,CASSIPTGVAGELFF
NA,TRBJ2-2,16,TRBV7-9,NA,TGTGCCGCACCTAACCCCACAGGGTCGTACACCGGGGAGCTGTTTTTT,CAAPNPTGSYTGELFF
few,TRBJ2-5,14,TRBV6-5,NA,TGTGCCAGCAGTAATAGGGGTCTGGGGGAGACCCAGTACTTC,CASSNRGLGETQYF
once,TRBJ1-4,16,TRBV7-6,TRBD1,TGTGCCAGCAGCCTCGACAGGGATGCAACTAATGAAAAACTGTTTTTT,CASSLDRDATNEKLFF